What follows is one TCR beta chain and its context. Here immunoSEQ multiplex PCR was the method, and the copy in TCRdb shows in-frame clones only, minus some. This table has approximately 700,000 clones, roughly 73% appearing once. This sample is drawn from a study of shared clonotypes between healthy human individuals. CDR3 length: 14 residues. CDR1 is MGHRA and CDR2 is YSYEKL in the germline V gene. The V end lost 2 bases, the J end lost 4 bases, and 11 bases lay between the germline ends. Source material: memory CD4+ T cells sorted from blood. Subset specified: CD45RA-negative fraction. The TCR originated in a young woman in good health. The chain carries TRBV4-1 and TRBJ2-5, with D unclear. CDR3: CASSQPAQRETQYF. The CDR3 DNA reads as TGCGCCAGCAGCCAACCCGCCCAAAGAGAGACCCAGTACTTC.